A single sample is the source of the 12 T cell receptor beta chains below, sequenced in a study of control samples from healthy donors and cancer patients. The table came from immunoSEQ multiplex PCR; TCRdb's copy has only in-frame clones and leaves some out. The sample lists some 130,000 clones, around 93% occurring once. The sequenced material came from PBMCs. These receptors all stem from a man in his fifties or sixties with head and neck cancer.

This chain links TRBV9 with TRBJ2-1, with unresolved D. With 2 bases removed from V and 7 bases from J, the gap between germline ends came to 10 bases. Germline values: CDR1 SGDLS, CDR2 YYNGEE. CDR3 length equals 13 residues. In DNA form, the CDR3 reads TGTGCCAGCAGCGTGGGTACCATGAATGAGCAGTTCTTC. Protein: CASSVGTMNEQFF.

This clone was recorded once. The V and J genes are TRBV18 and TRBJ1-1; D is uncertain. CDR3 length equals 17 residues. Germline V lookup: CDR1 KGHSH, CDR2 LQKENI. Trimming removed 8 bases at V and 0 bases at J, with 22 bases between. CDR3 amino acids: CASTPNTNLPLNTEAFF. The CDR3 DNA reads TGTGCCAGCACTCCTAACACTAACCTACCCTTGAACACTGAAGCTTTCTTT.

The genes are TRBV28 and TRBJ1-6; no reliable D call. Between the trimmed V and J ends, which lost 5 bases and 5 bases, there was a span of 13 bases. The CDR3 totals 15 residues. Germline CDR1 reads MDHEN; CDR2 reads SYDVKM. The CDR3 sequence: CASSTPGFHNSPLHF. The CDR3, as DNA: TGTGCCAGCAGTACCCCGGGATTCCATAATTCACCCCTCCACTTT.

This chain uses TRBV3-1 (or the pseudogene TRBV3-2) with TRBJ1-5; D gene unclear. CDR3 size: 12 residues. Per the germline V gene, CDR1 is LGHDT and CDR2 is YNNKEL (reference sequence). V lost 5 bases and J 2 bases, leaving 4 bases between the germline ends. The CDR3 DNA reads TGTGCCAGCAGCTCTGGCAATCAGCCCCAGCATTTT. This gives the protein CASSSGNQPQHF.

CDR3 in DNA: TGCGCCAGCAGTTACGACAGCCGCAACTCCTATAATTCACCCCTCCACTTT. Protein sequence: CASSYDSRNSYNSPLHF. The V and J genes are TRBV4-3 and TRBJ1-6, with D possibly matching TRBD1 (5 bases). The length of the CDR3 is 17 residues. Trimming stripped 6 bases from V and 0 bases from J, with 15 bases between. Per the germline V gene, CDR1 is LGHNA and CDR2 is YSLEER.

The chain carries TRBV6-5 and TRBJ2-3; D could derive from TRBD1 or TRBD2 (5 bases each). The V and J ends lost 0 bases and 1 base respectively, with 11 bases between them. The V gene's germline CDR1 is MNHEY and CDR2 SVGAGI. The CDR3 extends over 16 amino acids. CDR3 in amino acids: CASSYSGGGGTDTQYF. The CDR3, as DNA: TGTGCCAGCAGTTACTCAGGTGGGGGAGGCACAGATACGCAGTATTTT.

V and J are TRBV6-5 and TRBJ2-1; 10 bases match TRBD1. The CDR3 extends over 15 amino acids. The junction had 6 bases not matched to a gene; V was cut back by 6 bases and J by 4 bases. CDR1 MNHEY and CDR2 SVGAGI come from the germline V gene. The CDR3 bases are TGTGCCAGCAGCGAGACAGGGGGCGTTTACAATGAGCAGTTCTTC. Amino acid sequence: CASSETGGVYNEQFF.

J is TRBJ2-7 and V is TRBV19, with TRBD2 as a possible D gene (6 bases). The CDR3 is 15 residues long. The ends were cut back, 4 bases at V and 5 bases at J, with 18 bases in the middle. Germline CDR1 LNHDA, CDR2 SQIVND (reference sequence). The CDR3 nucleotides are TGTGCCAGTAGTAGCTGGCCAGGCGGGGCGGACGAGCAGTACTTC. Its protein product is CASSSWPGGADEQYF.

The chain links TRBV28 to TRBJ2-5; tentatively, D is TRBD1 or TRBD2 (7 bases each). This CDR3 region has 13 residues. Trimming pared 8 bases from V and 5 bases from J, leaving 15 bases between. Germline lookup yields CDR1 MDHEN and CDR2 SYDVKM. In nucleotides, the CDR3 is TGTGCCAGCGGCCAGGGGGGAGGGGAGACCCAGTACTTC. It encodes CASGQGGGETQYF.

J is TRBJ2-6 and V is TRBV5-1; D perhaps matches TRBD1 (6 bases). The CDR3 has 14 amino acids. The V gene's germline CDR1 is SGHRS and CDR2 YFSETQ. Trimming took off 7 bases at V and 3 bases at J, with 11 bases between the two ends. This CDR3 reads CASHSGVGANVLTF. CDR3 sequence (DNA): TGCGCCAGCCATTCAGGGGTTGGGGCCAACGTCCTGACTTTC.

This chain joins TRBV7-2 and TRBJ2-5; possible D gene TRBD1, 6 bases. The CDR3 sequence is 12 residues long. CDR1 and CDR2 (germline): SGHTA, FQGNSA. Trimming took 5 bases from V and 4 from J, leaving 8 bases between them. As DNA, the CDR3 is TGTGCCAGCAGCAAAGGGGGAGAGACCCAGTACTTC. Its translation: CASSKGGETQYF.

The J gene is TRBJ1-2, the V gene TRBV4-3, with 8 nucleotides matching TRBD1. J was trimmed by 6 bases and V by 0 bases; bases with no gene match: 6. Looked up from germline, CDR1 is LGHNA and CDR2 is YSLEER. The CDR3 length is 15 residues. The CDR3 protein is CASSQDRRGRDGYTF. The CDR3 coding sequence is TGCGCCAGCAGCCAAGATCGCAGGGGGCGGGATGGCTACACCTTC.